The TCR beta chain under discussion was sequenced for a study of cytomegalovirus exposure and HLA in healthy donors. Background on the study: Around 180 million T cells yielded approximately 110 million unique TCR beta sequences in earlier analysis. General study results and limits: Per published accounts, TCR beta sequences correctly predicted the HLA-A and HLA-B alleles of most subjects. CMV serostatus was the only immune exposure information that was available.

A multiplex PCR was run with 60 Vbeta primers and 13 Jbeta primers. Measured with immunoSEQ multiplex PCR; TCRdb has only the in-frame clones, and not every one. The sample includes roughly 180,000 clones, roughly 78% of them seen just once. Worth noting for this clone: The target antigen is unknown.

There are 17 residues in the CDR3. V lost 2 bases, J lost 6 bases, and 10 bases stayed unmatched. Germline V gene data show CDR1 as MNHNS and CDR2 as SASEGT. The clonotype comes from a girl between 5 and 17 years old in good health and CMV-seropositive. The V call is TRBV6-1, the J call TRBJ1-4; 9 bases line up with TRBD1. Material: PBMCs. CDR3 loop: CASSERRPGQGHEKLFF. The DNA for the CDR3 is TGTGCCAGCAGTGAAAGAAGGCCGGGACAGGGACATGAAAAACTGTTTTTT.